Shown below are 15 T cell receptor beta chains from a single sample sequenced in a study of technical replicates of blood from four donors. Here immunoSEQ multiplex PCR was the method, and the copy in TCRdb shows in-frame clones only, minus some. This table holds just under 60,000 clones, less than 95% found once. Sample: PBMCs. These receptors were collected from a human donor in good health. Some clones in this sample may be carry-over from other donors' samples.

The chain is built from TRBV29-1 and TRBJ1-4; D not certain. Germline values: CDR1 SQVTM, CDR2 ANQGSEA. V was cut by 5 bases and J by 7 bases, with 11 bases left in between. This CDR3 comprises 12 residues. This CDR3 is CSVSAGGEKLFF. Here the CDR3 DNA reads TGCAGCGTTTCTGCAGGTGGTGAAAAACTGTTTTTT.

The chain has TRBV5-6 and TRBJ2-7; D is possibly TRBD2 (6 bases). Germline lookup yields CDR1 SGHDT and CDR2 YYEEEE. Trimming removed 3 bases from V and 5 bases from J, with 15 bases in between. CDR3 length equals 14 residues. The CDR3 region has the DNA TGTGCCAGCAGCTCGACCGCGGGGTTCGACGAGCAGTACTTC. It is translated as CASSSTAGFDEQYF.

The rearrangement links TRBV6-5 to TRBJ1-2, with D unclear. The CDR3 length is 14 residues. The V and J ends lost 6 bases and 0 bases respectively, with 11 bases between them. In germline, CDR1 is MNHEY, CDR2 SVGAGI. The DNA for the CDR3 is TGTGCCAGCAGCCCACACCAAGCTAACTATGGCTACACCTTC. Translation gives CASSPHQANYGYTF.

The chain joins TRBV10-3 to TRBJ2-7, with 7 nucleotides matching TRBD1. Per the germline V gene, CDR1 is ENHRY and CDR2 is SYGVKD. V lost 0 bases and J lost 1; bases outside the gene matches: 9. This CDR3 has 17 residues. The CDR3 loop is CAISESVIRTGSYEQYF. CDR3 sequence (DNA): TGTGCCATCAGTGAGTCAGTTATAAGGACAGGATCCTACGAGCAGTACTTC.

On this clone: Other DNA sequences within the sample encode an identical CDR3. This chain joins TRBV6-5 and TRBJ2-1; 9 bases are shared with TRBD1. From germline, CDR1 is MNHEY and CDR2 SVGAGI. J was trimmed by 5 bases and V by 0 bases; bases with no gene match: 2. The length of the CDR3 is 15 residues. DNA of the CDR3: TGTGCCAGCAGTTACTCGGGACAGGGTAACAATGAGCAGTTCTTC. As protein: CASSYSGQGNNEQFF.

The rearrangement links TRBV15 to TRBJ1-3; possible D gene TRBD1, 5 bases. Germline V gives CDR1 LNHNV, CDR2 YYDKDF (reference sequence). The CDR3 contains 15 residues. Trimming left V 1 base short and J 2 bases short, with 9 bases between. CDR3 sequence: CATSRGPGTGNTIYF. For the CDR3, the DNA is TGTGCCACCAGCAGAGGTCCAGGGACTGGAAACACCATATATTTT.

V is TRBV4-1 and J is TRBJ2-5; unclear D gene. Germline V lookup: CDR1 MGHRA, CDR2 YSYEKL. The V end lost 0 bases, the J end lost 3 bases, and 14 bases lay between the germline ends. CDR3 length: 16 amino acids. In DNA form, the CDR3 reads TGCGCCAGCAGCCAAGATCCCCCGCCTCTAGAAGAGACCCAGTACTTC. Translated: CASSQDPPPLEETQYF.

CDR3 in DNA: TGTGCCAGCAGCTTAGCCCCGACTAGCGGGAGGGCCAATACGCAGTATTTT. The encoded protein is CASSLAPTSGRANTQYF. The chain employs TRBV7-2 and TRBJ2-3; TRBD2 matches at 14 bases. V was clipped by 0 bases and J by 7 bases; unmatched bases: 6. Germline V gives CDR1 SGHTA, CDR2 FQGNSA. The CDR3 is 17 residues long. The whole variable domain, filled in from reference TRBV7-2 and TRBJ2-3, reads GAGVSQSPSNKVTEKGKDVELRCDPISGHTALYWYRQSLGQGLEFLIYFQGNSAPDKSGLPSDRFSAERTGGSVSTLTIQRTQQEDSAVYLCASSLAPTSGRANTQYFGPGTRLTVL.

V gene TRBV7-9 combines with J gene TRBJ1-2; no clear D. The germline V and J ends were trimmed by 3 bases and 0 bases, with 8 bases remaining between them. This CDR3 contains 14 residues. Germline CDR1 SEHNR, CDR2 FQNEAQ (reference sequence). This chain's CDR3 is CASSFGLANYGYTF. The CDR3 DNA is TGTGCCAGCAGCTTCGGGTTAGCTAACTATGGCTACACCTTC.

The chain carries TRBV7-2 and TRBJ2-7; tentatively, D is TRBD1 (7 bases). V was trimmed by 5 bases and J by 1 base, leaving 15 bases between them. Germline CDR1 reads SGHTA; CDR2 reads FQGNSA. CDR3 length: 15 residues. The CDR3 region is CASSNPQGGSYEQYF. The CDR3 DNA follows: TGTGCCAGCAGCAACCCCCAGGGGGGATCCTACGAGCAGTACTTC.

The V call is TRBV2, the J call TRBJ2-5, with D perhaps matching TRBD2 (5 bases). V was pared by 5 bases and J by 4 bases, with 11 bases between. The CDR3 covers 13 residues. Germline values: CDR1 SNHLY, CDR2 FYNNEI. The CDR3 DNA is TGTGCCAGCAGTACCGGGGTAGGAGAGACCCAGTACTTC. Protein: CASSTGVGETQYF.

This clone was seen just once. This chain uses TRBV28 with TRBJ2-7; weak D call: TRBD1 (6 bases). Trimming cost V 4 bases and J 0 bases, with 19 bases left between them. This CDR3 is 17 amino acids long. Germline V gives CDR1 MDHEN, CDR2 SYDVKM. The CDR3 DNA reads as TGTGCCAGCAGTTCCACCCTCAGCCAGGGGTCCTCCTACGAGCAGTACTTC. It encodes CASSSTLSQGSSYEQYF.

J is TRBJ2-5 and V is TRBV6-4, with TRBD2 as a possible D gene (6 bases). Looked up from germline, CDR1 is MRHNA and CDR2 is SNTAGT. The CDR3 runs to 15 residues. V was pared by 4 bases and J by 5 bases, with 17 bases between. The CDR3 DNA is TGTGCCAGCAGTGTAACGGGAGCTCGAGGGGAGACCCAGTACTTC. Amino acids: CASSVTGARGETQYF.

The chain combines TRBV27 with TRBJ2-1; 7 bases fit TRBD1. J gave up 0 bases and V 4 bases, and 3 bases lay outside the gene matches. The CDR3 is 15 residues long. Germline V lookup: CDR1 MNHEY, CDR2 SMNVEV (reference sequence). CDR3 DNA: TGTGCCAGCAGTTGGGACAGCAGCTCCTACAATGAGCAGTTCTTC. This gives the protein CASSWDSSSYNEQFF.

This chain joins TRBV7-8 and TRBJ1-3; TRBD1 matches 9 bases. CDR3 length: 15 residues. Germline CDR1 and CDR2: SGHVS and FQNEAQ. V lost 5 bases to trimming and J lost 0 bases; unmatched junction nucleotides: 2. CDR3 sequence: CASSRDRVSGNTIYF. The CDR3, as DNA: TGTGCCAGCAGCCGGGACAGGGTCTCTGGAAACACCATATATTTT. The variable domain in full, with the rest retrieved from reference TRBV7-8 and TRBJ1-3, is GAGVSQSPRYKVAKRGQDVALRCDPISGHVSLFWYQQALGQGPEFLTYFQNEAQLDKSGLPSDRFFAERPEGSVSTLKIQRTQQEDSAVYLCASSRDRVSGNTIYFGEGSWLTVV.